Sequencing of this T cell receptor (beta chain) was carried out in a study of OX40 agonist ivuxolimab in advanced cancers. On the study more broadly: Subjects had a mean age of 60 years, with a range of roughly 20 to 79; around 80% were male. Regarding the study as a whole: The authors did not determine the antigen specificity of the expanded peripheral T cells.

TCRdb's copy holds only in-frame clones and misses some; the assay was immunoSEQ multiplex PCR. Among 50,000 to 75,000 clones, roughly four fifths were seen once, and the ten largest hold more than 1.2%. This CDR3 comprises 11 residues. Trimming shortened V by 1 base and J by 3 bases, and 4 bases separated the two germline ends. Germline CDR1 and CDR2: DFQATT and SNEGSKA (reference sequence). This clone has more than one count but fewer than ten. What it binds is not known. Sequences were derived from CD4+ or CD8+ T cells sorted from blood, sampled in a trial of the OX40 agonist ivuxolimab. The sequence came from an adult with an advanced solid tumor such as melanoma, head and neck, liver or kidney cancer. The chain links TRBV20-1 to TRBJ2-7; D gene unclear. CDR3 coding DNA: TGCAGTGCTAGAGCAGGCTACGAGCAGTACTTC. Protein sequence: CSARAGYEQYF.